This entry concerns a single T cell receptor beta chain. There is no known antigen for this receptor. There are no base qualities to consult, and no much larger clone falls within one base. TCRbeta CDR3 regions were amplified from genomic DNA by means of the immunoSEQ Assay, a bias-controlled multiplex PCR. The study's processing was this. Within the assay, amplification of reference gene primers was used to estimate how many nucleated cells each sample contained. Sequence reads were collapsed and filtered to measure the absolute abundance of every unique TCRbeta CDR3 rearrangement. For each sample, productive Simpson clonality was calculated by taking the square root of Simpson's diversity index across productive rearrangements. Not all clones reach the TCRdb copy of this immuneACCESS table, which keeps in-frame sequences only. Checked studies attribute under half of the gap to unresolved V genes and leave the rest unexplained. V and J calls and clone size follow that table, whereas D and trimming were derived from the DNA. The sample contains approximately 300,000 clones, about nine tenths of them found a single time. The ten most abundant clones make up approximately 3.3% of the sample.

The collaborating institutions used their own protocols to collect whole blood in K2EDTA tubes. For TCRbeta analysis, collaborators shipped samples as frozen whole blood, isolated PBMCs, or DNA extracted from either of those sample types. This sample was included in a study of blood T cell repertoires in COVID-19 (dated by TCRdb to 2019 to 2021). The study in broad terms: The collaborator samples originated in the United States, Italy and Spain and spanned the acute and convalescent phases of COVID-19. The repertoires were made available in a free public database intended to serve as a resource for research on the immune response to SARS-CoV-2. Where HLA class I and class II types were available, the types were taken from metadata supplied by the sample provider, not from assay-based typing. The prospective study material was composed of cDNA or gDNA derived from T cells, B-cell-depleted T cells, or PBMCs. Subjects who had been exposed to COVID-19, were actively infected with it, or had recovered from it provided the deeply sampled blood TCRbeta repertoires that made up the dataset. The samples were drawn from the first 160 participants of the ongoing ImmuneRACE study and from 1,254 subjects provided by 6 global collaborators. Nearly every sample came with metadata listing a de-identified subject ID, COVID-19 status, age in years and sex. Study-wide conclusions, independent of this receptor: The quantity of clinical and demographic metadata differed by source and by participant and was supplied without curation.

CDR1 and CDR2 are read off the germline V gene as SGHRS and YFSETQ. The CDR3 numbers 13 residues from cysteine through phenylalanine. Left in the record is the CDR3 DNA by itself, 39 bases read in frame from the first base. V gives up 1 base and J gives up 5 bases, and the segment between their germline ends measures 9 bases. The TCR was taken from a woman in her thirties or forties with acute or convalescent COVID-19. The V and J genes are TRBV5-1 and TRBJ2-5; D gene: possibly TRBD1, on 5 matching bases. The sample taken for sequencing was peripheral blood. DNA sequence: TGCGCCAGCAGCTTGATCAGGGCGGAGACCCAGTACTTC. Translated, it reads CASSLIRAETQYF.